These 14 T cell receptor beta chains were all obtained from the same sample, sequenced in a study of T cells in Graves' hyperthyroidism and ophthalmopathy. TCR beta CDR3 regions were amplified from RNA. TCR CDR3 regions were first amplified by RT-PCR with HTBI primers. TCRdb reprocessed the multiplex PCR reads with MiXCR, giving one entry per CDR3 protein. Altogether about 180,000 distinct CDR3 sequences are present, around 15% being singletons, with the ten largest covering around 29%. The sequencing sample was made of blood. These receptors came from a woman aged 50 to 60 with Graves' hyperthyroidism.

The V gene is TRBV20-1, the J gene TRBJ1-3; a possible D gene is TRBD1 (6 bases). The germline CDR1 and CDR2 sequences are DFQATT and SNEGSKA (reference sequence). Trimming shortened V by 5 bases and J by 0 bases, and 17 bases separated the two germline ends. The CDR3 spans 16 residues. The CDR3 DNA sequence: TGCAGTGCTTCTCACCCGACAGGCATCTCTGGAAACACCATATATTTT. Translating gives CSASHPTGISGNTIYF.

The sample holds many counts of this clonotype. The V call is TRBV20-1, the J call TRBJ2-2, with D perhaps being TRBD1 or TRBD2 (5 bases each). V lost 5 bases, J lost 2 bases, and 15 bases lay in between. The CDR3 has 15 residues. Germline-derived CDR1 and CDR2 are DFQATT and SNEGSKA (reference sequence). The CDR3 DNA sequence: TGCAGTGCTGCCCGGGGCCGACATAACACCGGGGAGCTGTTTTTT. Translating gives CSAARGRHNTGELFF.

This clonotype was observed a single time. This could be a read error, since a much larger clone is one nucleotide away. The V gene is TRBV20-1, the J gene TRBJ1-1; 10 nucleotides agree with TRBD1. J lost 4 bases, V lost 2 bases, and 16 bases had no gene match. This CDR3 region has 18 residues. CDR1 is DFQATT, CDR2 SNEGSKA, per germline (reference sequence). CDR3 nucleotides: TGCAGTGCTAGACTCCTGGGACAGGGGAAGGGATTACGCACTGAAGCTTTCTTT. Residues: CSARLLGQGKGLRTEAFF.

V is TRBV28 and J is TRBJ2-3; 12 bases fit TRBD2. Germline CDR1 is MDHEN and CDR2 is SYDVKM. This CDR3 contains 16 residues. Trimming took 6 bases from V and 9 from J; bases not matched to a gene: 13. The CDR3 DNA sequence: TGTGCCAGCAGCAGGACTAGCGGGGCCCCCAGCACGACGCAGTATTTT. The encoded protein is CASSRTSGAPSTTQYF.

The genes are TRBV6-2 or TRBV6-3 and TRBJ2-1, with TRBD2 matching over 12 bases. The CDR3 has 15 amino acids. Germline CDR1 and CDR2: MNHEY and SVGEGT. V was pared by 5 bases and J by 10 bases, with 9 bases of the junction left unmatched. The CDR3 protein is CASSKPGLAGNEQFF. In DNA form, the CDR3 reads TGTGCCAGCAGTAAGCCGGGACTAGCGGGTAACGAGCAGTTCTTC.

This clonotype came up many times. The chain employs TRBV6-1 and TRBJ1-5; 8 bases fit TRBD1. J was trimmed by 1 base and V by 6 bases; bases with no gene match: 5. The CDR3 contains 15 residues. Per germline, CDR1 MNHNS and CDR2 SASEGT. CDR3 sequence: CASRSQGESNQPQHF. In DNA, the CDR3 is TGTGCCAGCAGATCACAGGGGGAAAGCAATCAGCCCCAGCATTTT.

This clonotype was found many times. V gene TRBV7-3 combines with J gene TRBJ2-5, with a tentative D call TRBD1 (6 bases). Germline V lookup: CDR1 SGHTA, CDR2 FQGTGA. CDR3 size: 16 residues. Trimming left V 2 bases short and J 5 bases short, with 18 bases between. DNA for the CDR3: TGTGCCAGCAGCTTAGGGTCTGTGGGGGCTGGGGAGACCCAGTACTTC. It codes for CASSLGSVGAGETQYF.

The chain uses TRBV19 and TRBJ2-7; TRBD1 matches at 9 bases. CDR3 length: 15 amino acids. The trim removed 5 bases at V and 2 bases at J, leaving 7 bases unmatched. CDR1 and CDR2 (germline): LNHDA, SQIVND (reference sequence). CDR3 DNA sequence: TGTGCCAGTAGTTTTCGGGACAGGGAGGCCTACGAGCAGTACTTC. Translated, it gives CASSFRDREAYEQYF. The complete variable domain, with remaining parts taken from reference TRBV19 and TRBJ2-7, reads DGGITQSPKYLFRKEGQNVTLSCEQNLNHDAMYWYRQDPGQGLRLIYYSQIVNDFQKGDIAEGYSVSREKKESFPLTVTSAQKNPTAFYLCASSFRDREAYEQYFGPGTRLTVT.

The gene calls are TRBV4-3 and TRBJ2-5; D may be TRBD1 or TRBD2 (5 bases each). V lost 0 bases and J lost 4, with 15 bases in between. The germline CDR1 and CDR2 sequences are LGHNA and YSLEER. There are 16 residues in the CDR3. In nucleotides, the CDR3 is TGCGCCAGCAGCCAAGATGGGGGTACACTAGGAGAGACCCAGTACTTC. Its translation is CASSQDGGTLGETQYF.

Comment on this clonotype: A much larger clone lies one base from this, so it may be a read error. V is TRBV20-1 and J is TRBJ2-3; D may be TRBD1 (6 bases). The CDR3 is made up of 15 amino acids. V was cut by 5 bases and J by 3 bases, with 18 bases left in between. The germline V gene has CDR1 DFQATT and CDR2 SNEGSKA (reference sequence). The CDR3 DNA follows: TGCAGTGCTGAGGATGGCGAAAGGGGGACAGATACGCAGTATTTT. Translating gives CSAEDGERGTDTQYF.

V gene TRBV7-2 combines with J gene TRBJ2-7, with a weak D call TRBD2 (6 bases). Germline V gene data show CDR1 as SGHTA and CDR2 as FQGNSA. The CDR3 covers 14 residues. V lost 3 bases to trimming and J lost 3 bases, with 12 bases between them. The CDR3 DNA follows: TGTGCCAGCAGCTTCCCCGGGAGCAACTACGAGCAGTACTTC. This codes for CASSFPGSNYEQYF.

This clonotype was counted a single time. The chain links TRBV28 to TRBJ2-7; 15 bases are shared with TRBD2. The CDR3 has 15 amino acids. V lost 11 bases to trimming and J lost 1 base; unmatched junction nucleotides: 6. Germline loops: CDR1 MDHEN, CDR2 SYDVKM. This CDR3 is CAATGLAGGSYEQYF. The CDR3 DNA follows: TGTGCCGCTACGGGACTAGCGGGAGGTTCCTACGAGCAGTACTTC.

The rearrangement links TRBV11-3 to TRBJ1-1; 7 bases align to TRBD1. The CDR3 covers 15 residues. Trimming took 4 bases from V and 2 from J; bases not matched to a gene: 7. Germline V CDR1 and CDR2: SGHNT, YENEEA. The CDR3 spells CASSYRDSRNTEAFF. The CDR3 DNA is TGTGCCAGCAGCTACCGGGACAGCCGTAACACTGAAGCTTTCTTT.

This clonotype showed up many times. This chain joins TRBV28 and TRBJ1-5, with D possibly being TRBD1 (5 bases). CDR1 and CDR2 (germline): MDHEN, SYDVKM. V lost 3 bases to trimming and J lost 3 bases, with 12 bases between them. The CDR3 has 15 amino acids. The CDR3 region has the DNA TGTGCCAGCAGTTTTGGGGGATGGGACAATCAGCCCCAGCATTTT. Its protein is CASSFGGWDNQPQHF.